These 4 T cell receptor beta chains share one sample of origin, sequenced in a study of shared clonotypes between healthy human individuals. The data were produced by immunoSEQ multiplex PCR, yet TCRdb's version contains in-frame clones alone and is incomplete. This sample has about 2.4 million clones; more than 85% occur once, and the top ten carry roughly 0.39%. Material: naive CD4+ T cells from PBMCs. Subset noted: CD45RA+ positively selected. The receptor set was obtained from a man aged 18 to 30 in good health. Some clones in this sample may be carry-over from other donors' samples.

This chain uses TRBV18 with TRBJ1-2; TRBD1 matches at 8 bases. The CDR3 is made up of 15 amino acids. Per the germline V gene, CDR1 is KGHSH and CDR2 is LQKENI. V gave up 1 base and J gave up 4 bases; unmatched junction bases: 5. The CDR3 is CASSPLEGQGYGYTF. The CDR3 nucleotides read TGTGCCAGCTCACCACTTGAAGGACAGGGCTATGGCTACACCTTC.

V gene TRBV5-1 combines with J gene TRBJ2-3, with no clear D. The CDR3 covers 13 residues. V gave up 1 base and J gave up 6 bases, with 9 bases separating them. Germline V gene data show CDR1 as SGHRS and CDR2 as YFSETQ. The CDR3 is CASSLTASDTQYF. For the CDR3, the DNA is TGCGCCAGCAGCTTGACGGCGTCGGATACGCAGTATTTT.

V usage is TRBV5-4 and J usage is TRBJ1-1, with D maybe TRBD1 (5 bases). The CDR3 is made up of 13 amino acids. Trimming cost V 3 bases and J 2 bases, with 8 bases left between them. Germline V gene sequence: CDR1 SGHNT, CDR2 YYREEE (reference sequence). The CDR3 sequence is CASSSDSNTEAFF. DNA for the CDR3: TGTGCCAGCAGCTCCGACAGCAACACTGAAGCTTTCTTT.

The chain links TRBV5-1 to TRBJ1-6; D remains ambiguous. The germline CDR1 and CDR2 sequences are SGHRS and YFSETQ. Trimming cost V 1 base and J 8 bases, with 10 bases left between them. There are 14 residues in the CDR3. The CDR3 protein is CASSLKDADSPLHF. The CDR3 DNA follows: TGCGCCAGCAGCTTGAAGGACGCTGATTCACCCCTCCACTTT.